These 28 T cell receptor beta chains were all obtained from the same sample, sequenced in a study of blood T cells in healthy people across ages. Primers used in a second PCR of roughly 6 to 12 cycles were a sample-barcoded 5' primer and a J-beta primer mix. TCRdb independently ran MiXCR on the 5' RACE reads; one entry per CDR3 protein. There are 630,000 or so distinct CDR3 sequences in the sample; about a third occur only once, and 15% lies in the top ten. The source material was blood. Source of these receptors: a woman aged 80 or older in good health.

This clonotype was picked up a small number of times. This chain uses TRBV5-1 with TRBJ1-1; D is perhaps TRBD1 (6 bases). The V and J ends lost 4 bases and 1 base respectively, with 14 bases between them. From germline, CDR1 is SGHRS and CDR2 YFSETQ. The CDR3 is 15 amino acids. For the CDR3, the DNA is TGCGCCAGCAGCCCATCGACAGGACGGAACACTGAAGCTTTCTTT. It encodes CASSPSTGRNTEAFF.

This clonotype was detected only a few times. V and J are TRBV2 and TRBJ2-7, with TRBD1 identical over 7 bases. CDR3 length: 15 amino acids. V dropped 0 bases and J dropped 3; count of bases not matched to a gene: 5. Germline assignment: CDR1 SNHLY and CDR2 FYNNEI. CDR3 amino acids: CASSEAWDSYYEQYF. The CDR3 DNA reads as TGTGCCAGCAGTGAAGCGTGGGACAGCTACTACGAGCAGTACTTC.

This clonotype was picked up many times. The chain combines TRBV11-1 with TRBJ2-7; D possibly matches TRBD1 or TRBD2 (5 bases each). V lost 3 bases and J 3 bases, leaving 9 bases between the germline ends. Germline CDR1 reads SGHAT; CDR2 reads FQDESV (reference sequence). The CDR3 has 13 amino acids. In DNA form, the CDR3 reads TGTGCCAGCAGCTTGCCAGGGAGCTACGAGCAGTACTTC. Amino acids: CASSLPGSYEQYF.

With regard to this clonotype: A single base separates this from a much larger clone, so it may be a read error. V usage is TRBV6-1 and J usage is TRBJ1-1; 7 bases are shared with TRBD1. Germline CDR1 and CDR2: MNHNS and SASEGT. The CDR3 length is 16 residues. V gave up 7 bases and J gave up 2 bases; unmatched junction bases: 13. The CDR3 DNA reads TGTGCCAGCACCGACACCGGGACAGCGCTAAACACTGAAGCTTTCTTT. Translated: CASTDTGTALNTEAFF.

This clonotype was detected only a few times. The chain links TRBV18 to TRBJ1-4; 9 bases are a match to TRBD1. With 1 base clipped from V and 8 bases from J, the junction kept 8 bases outside the gene matches. Per germline, CDR1 KGHSH and CDR2 LQKENI. CDR3 size: 16 residues. CDR3 region: CASSPRMGQGMEKLFF. CDR3 nucleotide sequence: TGTGCCAGCTCACCACGAATGGGACAGGGTATGGAAAAACTGTTTTTT.

The chain has TRBV11-2 and TRBJ2-1; tentative D call: TRBD1 (5 bases). V was pared by 5 bases and J by 6 bases, with 23 bases between. The CDR3 loop spans 17 amino acids. Germline loops: CDR1 SGHAT, CDR2 FQNNGV. The CDR3 bases are TGTGCCAGCAGCCTCCGTGGGGCGGCCGACACGGGCAATGAGCAGTTCTTC. Residues: CASSLRGAADTGNEQFF.

In its sample, this clonotype was seen many times. V is TRBV20-1 and J is TRBJ2-7, with 7 bases that match TRBD1. Germline V gene lookup returns CDR1 DFQATT and CDR2 SNEGSKA (reference sequence). V was pared by 6 bases and J by 4 bases, with 6 bases of the junction left unmatched. This CDR3 spans 12 amino acids. CDR3 bases: TGCAGTGCGCTCACAGGGGCATACGAGCAGTACTTC. The encoded protein is CSALTGAYEQYF.

This clonotype was found a few times. The rearrangement uses TRBV24-1 and TRBJ2-5; TRBD2 agrees at 8 bases. The CDR3 is 16 amino acids. Trimming cost V 4 bases and J 11 bases; bases outside gene matches: 17. Germline V gene data show CDR1 as KGHDR and CDR2 as SFDVKD. This chain's CDR3 is CATSETGLDRYNEQYF. In DNA form, the CDR3 reads TGTGCCACCAGTGAAACGGGACTAGATCGCTACAATGAGCAGTACTTC.

The chain recombines TRBV7-9 with TRBJ2-1; no definite D call. This CDR3 comprises 14 residues. The V gene's germline CDR1 is SEHNR and CDR2 FQNEAQ (reference sequence). V lost 7 bases, J lost 5 bases, and 15 bases lay in between. The CDR3 loop reads CASNFSQSNNEQFF. In nucleotides, the CDR3 is TGTGCCAGCAACTTTTCCCAGTCGAACAATGAGCAGTTCTTC.

The chain recombines TRBV5-5 with TRBJ1-1; unclear D gene. The CDR3 contains 13 residues. CDR1 and CDR2 (germline): SGHKS, YYEKEE (reference sequence). V was clipped by 6 bases and J by 0 bases, with 9 bases between them. The CDR3 loop is CASKNEMNTEAFF. The CDR3 DNA is TGTGCCAGCAAAAATGAGATGAACACTGAAGCTTTCTTT.

This clonotype is medium-sized (0.01 to 0.1%) within its sample. Here the CDR3 DNA reads TGCAGTGCTAGGGGGGGAAGGGAGACCCAGTACTTC. It codes for CSARGGRETQYF. The gene calls are TRBV20-1 and TRBJ2-5; tentative D call: TRBD2 (6 bases). CDR1 and CDR2 (germline): DFQATT, SNEGSKA (reference sequence). This CDR3 region has 12 residues. V lost 3 bases, J lost 5 bases, and 10 bases lay in between.

A remark on this clonotype: A much more abundant neighbour one base away suggests this may be a read error. J is TRBJ2-5 and V is TRBV24-1; perhaps D is TRBD1 or TRBD2 (5 bases each). Trimming removed 3 bases at V and 11 bases at J, with 24 bases between. The germline V gene has CDR1 KGHDR and CDR2 SFDVKD. This CDR3 is 16 amino acids long. The CDR3 here is CATSDTGLGYNNEQYF. CDR3 bases: TGTGCCACCAGTGATACGGGGCTTGGTTATAACAATGAGCAGTACTTC.

The sample holds many counts of this clonotype. The chain has TRBV7-2 and TRBJ2-7; 8 bases map to TRBD1. V trimming: 4 bases; J trimming: 3 bases; junction bases outside the gene matches: 5. The germline CDR1 and CDR2 sequences are SGHTA and FQGNSA. This CDR3 spans 14 amino acids. CDR3 coding DNA: TGTGCCAGCAGCTCGGCCGGGACAGGCTACGAGCAGTACTTC. This codes for CASSSAGTGYEQYF.

CDR3 amino acids: CASSPVGKGWETQYF. DNA for the CDR3: TGTGCCAGCAGCCCTGTGGGGAAGGGGTGGGAGACCCAGTACTTC. The genes are TRBV12-3 or TRBV12-4 and TRBJ2-5, with D possibly being TRBD1 (5 bases). The CDR3 runs to 15 residues. Trimming removed 6 bases from V and 5 bases from J, with 19 bases in between.

This clonotype was seen at least ten times. The V and J genes are TRBV6-5 and TRBJ2-3, with D possibly matching TRBD1 (5 bases). Germline loops: CDR1 MNHEY, CDR2 SVGAGI. V was cut by 9 bases and J by 3 bases, with 16 bases left in between. CDR3 length: 14 amino acids. CDR3: CASHPLGVTDTQYF. Written as DNA, the CDR3 is TGTGCCAGTCACCCCCTAGGGGTAACAGATACGCAGTATTTT.

This clonotype was detected a few times. A much larger clone lies one base from this, so it may be a read error. The chain uses TRBV7-2 and TRBJ2-1; TRBD2 aligns across 7 bases. TRBJ2-7 matches the DNA end more closely, so the J call is doubtful. Germline V gene data show CDR1 as SGHTA and CDR2 as FQGNSA. The length of the CDR3 is 17 residues. The CDR3 coding sequence is TGTGCCAGCAGCCCGGTCAGCGGGGCTAGCTCCTACAATGAGCAGTACTTC. Translation gives CASSPVSGASSYNEQYF.

This clonotype occurred a few times. At one end the junction does not follow the germline gene, possibly because of a read error. The chain joins TRBV5-1 to TRBJ2-5; D unresolved. The CDR3 runs to 13 residues. From germline, CDR1 is SGHRS and CDR2 YFSETQ. DNA for the CDR3: TGCGCCAGCAGCCCCTCTTCCCTAGAGACCCGGTACTTC. This gives the protein CASSPSSLETRYF.

Concerning this clonotype: The germline gene is not matched at one end of the junction; a read error may be the cause. The J gene is TRBJ1-1, the V gene TRBV12-3 or TRBV12-4, with D perhaps matching TRBD1 (6 bases). CDR3 size: 14 residues. CDR3 loop: CASRPGTSNTGAFF. The CDR3 DNA follows: TGTGCCAGCAGACCCGGGACATCGAACACTGGAGCTTTCTTT.

This clonotype was observed many times. One end of the junction is discordant with germline, which a read error may explain. The chain couples TRBV29-1 to TRBJ2-1; no reliable D call. There are 11 residues in the CDR3. CDR1 SQVTM and CDR2 ANQGSEA come from the germline V gene. The chain's CDR3 is CSVEGYNEQFF. The DNA for the CDR3 is TGCAGCGTCGAAGGGTACAATGAGCAGTTCTTC.

On this clonotype: A much more abundant neighbour one base away suggests this may be a read error. The chain uses TRBV27 and TRBJ1-5, with a possible D match to TRBD1 (5 bases). V was shortened by 5 bases and J by 5 bases, with 16 bases between the two germline ends. This CDR3 has 15 residues. The V gene's germline CDR1 is MNHEY and CDR2 SMNVEV (reference sequence). CDR3 in amino acids: CASSLATGGDQPQHF. CDR3 coding DNA: TGTGCCAGCAGTCTAGCTACAGGAGGCGATCAGCCCCAGCATTTT.

The V call is TRBV3-1, the J call TRBJ1-2, with no clear D. CDR3 length equals 12 residues. The ends were cut back, 4 bases at V and 6 bases at J, with 9 bases in the middle. Germline assignment: CDR1 LGHDT and CDR2 YNNKEL (reference sequence). The CDR3 is CASSPSSHGYTF. DNA of the CDR3: TGTGCCAGCAGCCCTAGTTCTCATGGCTACACCTTC.

This sequence joins TRBV29-1 and TRBJ1-1, with D uncertain. Germline CDR1 is SQVTM and CDR2 is ANQGSEA. V lost 4 bases, J lost 4 bases, and 7 bases lay in between. The CDR3 runs to 11 residues. CDR3 DNA: TGCAGCGTTGTATTGGCCACTGAAGCTTTCTTT. This encodes CSVVLATEAFF.

In its sample, this clonotype was seen many times. This sequence joins TRBV5-1 and TRBJ2-3; 15 nucleotides match TRBD2. The V and J ends lost 4 bases and 2 bases, in that order; junction bases with no gene match: 5. CDR1 is SGHRS and CDR2 is YFSETQ in the germline V gene. CDR3 size: 17 residues. Here the CDR3 reads CASSRGTSGGTTDTQYF. CDR3 in DNA: TGCGCCAGCAGCCGAGGGACTAGCGGGGGGACCACAGATACGCAGTATTTT. Looking up the rest from reference TRBV5-1 and TRBJ2-3 gives the full variable domain: KAGVTQTPRYLIKTRGQQVTLSCSPISGHRSVSWYQQTPGQGLQFLFEYFSETQRNKGNFPGRFSGRQFSNSRSEMNVSTLELGDSALYLCASSRGTSGGTTDTQYFGPGTRLTVL.

This clonotype has a single count. A junction boundary mismatches the germline segment, possibly from a read error. J is TRBJ1-6 and V is TRBV5-1, with D maybe TRBD1 (6 bases). This CDR3 comprises 16 residues. CDR1 is SGHRS, CDR2 YFSETQ, per germline. The CDR3 protein is CASSRSFGQYSSPLHF. CDR3 coding DNA: TGCGCCAGCAGTCGTAGCTTTGGACAGTATAGTTCACCCCTCCACTTT.

In this sample, this clonotype turned up many times. V is TRBV3-1 and J is TRBJ2-3; no clear D gene. The CDR3 has 12 amino acids. Germline-derived CDR1 and CDR2 are LGHDT and YNNKEL (reference sequence). The V gene lost 2 bases and the J gene lost 1 base, with 1 base spanning the gap. The CDR3 here is CASSQRTDTQYF. CDR3 coding DNA: TGTGCCAGCAGCCAACGCACAGATACGCAGTATTTT.

This clonotype was seen ten or more times. The chain carries TRBV6-1 and TRBJ1-5; D gene uncertain. CDR1 and CDR2 (germline): MNHNS, SASEGT. With 2 bases removed from V and 4 bases from J, the gap between germline ends came to 9 bases. The CDR3 extends over 14 amino acids. The CDR3 DNA sequence: TGTGCCAGCAGTGAAACCTGGAAGAATCAGCCCCAGCATTTT. Its translation is CASSETWKNQPQHF.

The chain recombines TRBV9 with TRBJ1-1, with D possibly TRBD1 on 6 matching bases. The CDR3 is 15 residues long. V was shortened by 4 bases and J by 5 bases, with 18 bases between the two germline ends. CDR1 and CDR2 (germline): SGDLS, YYNGEE. The CDR3 DNA reads as TGTGCCAGCAGCCGTACAGGGTGGGGAAGGACTGAAGCTTTCTTT. Protein sequence: CASSRTGWGRTEAFF.

In its sample, this clonotype was seen many times. The rearrangement joins TRBV28 to TRBJ2-7; 9 nucleotides align to TRBD2. With V trimmed by 6 bases and J by 7 bases, 4 bases remained unmatched. The CDR3 is 12 residues long. Germline V gives CDR1 MDHEN, CDR2 SYDVKM. The CDR3 spells CASRAGGREQYF. The CDR3 DNA follows: TGTGCCAGCAGAGCGGGGGGAAGGGAGCAGTACTTC. The complete variable domain, with remaining parts taken from reference TRBV28 and TRBJ2-7, reads DVKVTQSSRYLVKRTGEKVFLECVQDMDHENMFWYRQDPGLGLRLIYFSYDVKMKEKGDIPEGYSVSREKKERFSLILESASTNQTSMYLCASRAGGREQYFGPGTRLTVT.